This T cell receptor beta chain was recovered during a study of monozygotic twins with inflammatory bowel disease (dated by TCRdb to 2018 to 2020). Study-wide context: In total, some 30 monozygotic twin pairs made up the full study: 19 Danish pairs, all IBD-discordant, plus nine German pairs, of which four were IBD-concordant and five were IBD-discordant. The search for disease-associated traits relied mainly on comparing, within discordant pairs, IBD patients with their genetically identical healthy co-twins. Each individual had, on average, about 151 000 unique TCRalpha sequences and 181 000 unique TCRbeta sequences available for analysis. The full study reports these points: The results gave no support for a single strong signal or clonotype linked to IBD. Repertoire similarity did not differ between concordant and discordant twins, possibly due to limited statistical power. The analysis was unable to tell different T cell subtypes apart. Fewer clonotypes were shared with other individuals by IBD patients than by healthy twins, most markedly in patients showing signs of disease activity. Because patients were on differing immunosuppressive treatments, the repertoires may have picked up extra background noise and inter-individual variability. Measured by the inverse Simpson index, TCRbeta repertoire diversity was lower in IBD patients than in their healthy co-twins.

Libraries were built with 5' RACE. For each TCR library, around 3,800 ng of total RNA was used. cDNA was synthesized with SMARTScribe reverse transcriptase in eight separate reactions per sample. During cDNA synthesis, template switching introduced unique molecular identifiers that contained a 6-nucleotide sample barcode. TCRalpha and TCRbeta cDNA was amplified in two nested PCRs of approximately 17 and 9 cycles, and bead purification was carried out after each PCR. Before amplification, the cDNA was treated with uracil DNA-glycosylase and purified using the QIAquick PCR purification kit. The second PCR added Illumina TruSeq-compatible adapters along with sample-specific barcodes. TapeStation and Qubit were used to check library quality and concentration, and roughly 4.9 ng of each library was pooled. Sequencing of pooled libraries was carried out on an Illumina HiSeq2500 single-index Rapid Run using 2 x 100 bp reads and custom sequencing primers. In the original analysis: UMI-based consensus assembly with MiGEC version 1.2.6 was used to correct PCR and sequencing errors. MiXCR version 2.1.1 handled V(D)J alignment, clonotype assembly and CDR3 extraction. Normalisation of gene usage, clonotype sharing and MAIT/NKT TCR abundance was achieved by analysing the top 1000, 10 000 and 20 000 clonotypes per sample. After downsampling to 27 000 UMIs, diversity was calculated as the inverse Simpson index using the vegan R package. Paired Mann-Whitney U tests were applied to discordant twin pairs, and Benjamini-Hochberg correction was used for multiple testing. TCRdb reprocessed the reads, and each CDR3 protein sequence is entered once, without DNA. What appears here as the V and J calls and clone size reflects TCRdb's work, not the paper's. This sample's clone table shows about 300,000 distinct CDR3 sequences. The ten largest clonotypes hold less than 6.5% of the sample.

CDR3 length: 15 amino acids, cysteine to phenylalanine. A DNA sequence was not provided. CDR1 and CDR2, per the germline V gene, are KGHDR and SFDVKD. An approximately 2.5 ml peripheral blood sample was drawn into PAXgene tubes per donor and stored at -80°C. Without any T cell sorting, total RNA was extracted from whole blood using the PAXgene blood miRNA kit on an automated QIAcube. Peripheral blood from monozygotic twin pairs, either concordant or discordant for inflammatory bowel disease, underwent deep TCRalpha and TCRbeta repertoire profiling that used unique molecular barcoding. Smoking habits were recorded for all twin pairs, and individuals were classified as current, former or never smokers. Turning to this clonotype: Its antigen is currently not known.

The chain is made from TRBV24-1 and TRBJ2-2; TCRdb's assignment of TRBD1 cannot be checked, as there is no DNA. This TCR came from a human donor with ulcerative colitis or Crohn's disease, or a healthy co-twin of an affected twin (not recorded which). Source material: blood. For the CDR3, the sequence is CATAGARSVAGELFF.